These 9 T cell receptor beta chains share one sample of origin, sequenced in a study of identical twins. TCRdb called the 5' RACE reads again in MiXCR, with one record for every CDR3 protein. The sample comprises around 490,000 distinct CDR3 sequences, 13% to 15% of which are singletons, and more than 0.4% rests with the top ten. These data were also reused for a study on yellow fever vaccine responses in identical twins.

The sequenced sample consisted of CD4+ T cells sorted from blood. These receptors were collected from a woman aged 18-29 years in good health.

The sample holds a few counts of this clonotype. V and J are TRBV3-1 and TRBJ2-2, with D perhaps matching TRBD1 (6 bases). This CDR3 comprises 16 residues. V gave up 1 base and J gave up 5 bases, with 14 bases separating them. From germline, CDR1 is LGHDT and CDR2 YNNKEL (reference sequence). The CDR3 sequence: CASSQVLRDITGELFF. CDR3 DNA sequence: TGTGCCAGCAGCCAAGTCCTCCGGGACATTACCGGGGAGCTGTTTTTT.

V and J are TRBV3-1 and TRBJ2-1; TRBD2 matches 8 bases. Germline trimming cut 4 bases from V and 4 bases from J; bases unmatched to any gene: 9. The CDR3 consists of 16 residues. The germline V gene encodes CDR1 LGHDT and CDR2 YNNKEL (reference sequence). The CDR3 reads CASSRPRGAYYNEQFF. The CDR3 nucleotides are TGTGCCAGCAGCCGACCGCGGGGGGCTTATTACAATGAGCAGTTCTTC.

CDR3 DNA sequence: TGTGCCAGCAGCCAAGATACGGGGTGGGTCTACGAGCAGTACTTC. It is translated as CASSQDTGWVYEQYF. The V gene is TRBV14, the J gene TRBJ2-7; perhaps TRBD2 as D (5 bases). The length of the CDR3 is 15 residues. Germline V CDR1 and CDR2: SGHDN, FVKESK. Trimming took 0 bases from V and 3 from J, leaving 12 bases between them.

J is TRBJ2-5 and V is TRBV3-1, with 8 bases identical to TRBD1. With V trimmed by 4 bases and J by 3 bases, 7 bases remained unmatched. The V gene's germline CDR1 is LGHDT and CDR2 YNNKEL (reference sequence). The CDR3 totals 15 residues. For the CDR3, the DNA is TGTGCCAGCAGCCTTATGGCAGGGGGCGAAGAGACCCAGTACTTC. Its protein is CASSLMAGGEETQYF.

This clonotype came up many times. V gene TRBV5-1 combines with J gene TRBJ2-7; the match to TRBD2 covers 10 bases. Germline trimming cut 0 bases from V and 0 bases from J; bases unmatched to any gene: 9. This CDR3 has 18 amino acids. Germline assignment: CDR1 SGHRS and CDR2 YFSETQ. The CDR3 loop reads CASSLGLAGGVGSYEQYF. CDR3 DNA sequence: TGCGCCAGCAGCTTGGGATTAGCGGGAGGAGTCGGCTCCTACGAGCAGTACTTC. Variable domain in full (rest from reference TRBV5-1 and TRBJ2-7): KAGVTQTPRYLIKTRGQQVTLSCSPISGHRSVSWYQQTPGQGLQFLFEYFSETQRNKGNFPGRFSGRQFSNSRSEMNVSTLELGDSALYLCASSLGLAGGVGSYEQYFGPGTRLTVT.

In this sample, this clonotype turned up a few times. The chain uses TRBV3-1 and TRBJ2-1; possible D gene TRBD2, 6 bases. The V and J ends lost 0 bases and 5 bases respectively, with 14 bases between them. The germline V gene encodes CDR1 LGHDT and CDR2 YNNKEL (reference sequence). The CDR3 covers 16 residues. CDR3 nucleotide sequence: TGTGCCAGCAGCCAAGAATGGGGGAGGTCGGACAATGAGCAGTTCTTC. It yields the protein CASSQEWGRSDNEQFF.

There are a few counts of this clonotype. The chain joins TRBV6-5 to TRBJ2-7; D remains ambiguous. CDR3 length: 16 amino acids. Trimming took 0 bases from V and 2 from J, leaving 14 bases between them. Germline V gene data show CDR1 as MNHEY and CDR2 as SVGAGI. CDR3 sequence reads: CASSYSIVRFPYEQYV. The CDR3 DNA is TGTGCCAGCAGTTACTCGATTGTCAGGTTTCCCTACGAGCAGTACGTC.

This clonotype was found a few times. The chain uses TRBV5-1 and TRBJ1-5; weak D call: TRBD1 (5 bases). The V and J ends lost 0 bases and 2 bases respectively, with 12 bases between them. The CDR3 runs to 16 residues. Germline CDR1 is SGHRS and CDR2 is YFSETQ. CDR3 residues: CASSLGGESGNQPQHF. As DNA, the CDR3 is TGCGCCAGCAGCTTGGGGGGGGAATCGGGCAATCAGCCCCAGCATTTT. The whole variable domain, filled in from reference TRBV5-1 and TRBJ1-5, reads KAGVTQTPRYLIKTRGQQVTLSCSPISGHRSVSWYQQTPGQGLQFLFEYFSETQRNKGNFPGRFSGRQFSNSRSEMNVSTLELGDSALYLCASSLGGESGNQPQHFGDGTRLSIL.

The chain combines TRBV6-5 with TRBJ1-2; 7 bases map to TRBD1. Unmatched junction bases numbered 6, after V lost 0 bases and J lost 5 bases. This CDR3 spans 15 amino acids. CDR1 is MNHEY, CDR2 SVGAGI, per germline. The CDR3 reads CASSYSRGGVYGYTF. The CDR3 DNA sequence: TGTGCCAGCAGTTACTCGAGAGGGGGCGTTTATGGCTACACCTTC.